This TCR beta chain is from a study of CD8 T cells in ankylosing spondylitis. This clonotype occurred a few times. From germline, CDR1 is SEHNR and CDR2 FQNEAQ (reference sequence). This CDR3 has 16 residues. V lost 6 bases and J lost 4; bases outside the gene matches: 7. TCRdb fed the 5' RACE reads into MiXCR, producing one record per CDR3 protein. In the table there are fewer than 400,000 distinct CDR3 sequences, around 15% of which are singletons. The chain uses TRBV7-9 and TRBJ2-2; 11 nucleotides match TRBD2. Input material: blood, either unsorted or a sorted T cell fraction (not recorded which). The clonotype originates from a male donor with ankylosing spondylitis or in good health (not recorded which). The CDR3 here is CASSPLAGGATGELFF. The CDR3, as DNA: TGTGCCAGCAGTCCTCTAGCGGGGGGCGCCACCGGGGAGCTGTTTTTT.